This TCR beta chain was observed in a study of shared clonotypes between healthy human individuals. Study findings and constraints: A limitation of the genetic and exposure-history diversity represented arose from few donors. In general, naive subsets displayed greater estimated richness than memory subsets did.

Using immunoSEQ multiplex PCR, the repertoire was profiled, and TCRdb retains in-frame clones only, with some absent. This sample has approximately 2.3 million clones; approximately 95% occur once, and the top ten carry 0.39%. Those who donated, Caucasian adults without exception, all lived in Nashville, Tennessee. Naive CD45RA+ and memory CD45RA-negative subsets were split from CD4+ cells. Details on this clone: What it binds is not known.

The CDR3 has 16 amino acids. Germline V gene data show CDR1 as SGHNT and CDR2 as YYREEE (reference sequence). Trimming shortened V by 2 bases and J by 0 bases, and 12 bases separated the two germline ends. The specimen was naive CD4+ T cells from PBMCs. As for subset: CD45RA+ positively selected. This TCR derives from a young man in good health. Some clones in this sample may be carry-over from other donors' samples. The chain employs TRBV5-4 and TRBJ2-1; no clear D gene. The CDR3 loop reads CASSFASWSSYNEQFF. CDR3 sequence (DNA): TGTGCCAGCAGCTTTGCGTCTTGGAGCTCCTACAATGAGCAGTTCTTC.